The entry that follows covers one TCR beta chain sequence. CDR3 length: 16 amino acids. The germline V gene encodes CDR1 LGHNA and CDR2 YSLEER. The junction had 8 bases not matched to a gene; V was cut back by 2 bases and J by 5 bases. This entry is derived from a study of blood T cell repertoires in COVID-19. About the study: Spain, Italy and the United States supplied samples that represented acute and convalescent COVID-19. T cells, B-cell-depleted T cells, or PBMCs provided the cDNA or gDNA that served as material.

Libraries were prepared by immunoSEQ multiplex PCR; TCRdb keeps only in-frame clonotypes and omits some of them. The top ten clones hold approximately 0.3% of a sample with some 700,000 clones, 90% of them seen once. Sequenced: peripheral blood. The chain combines TRBV4-3 with TRBJ2-3, with 9 nucleotides matching TRBD2. The clonotype was recovered from a woman between 18 and 29 years old with acute or convalescent COVID-19. CDR3 nucleotides: TGCGCCAGCAGCCAACTCGCGGGGGGGCGGGGAGATACGCAGTATTTT. This sequence encodes CASSQLAGGRGDTQYF.